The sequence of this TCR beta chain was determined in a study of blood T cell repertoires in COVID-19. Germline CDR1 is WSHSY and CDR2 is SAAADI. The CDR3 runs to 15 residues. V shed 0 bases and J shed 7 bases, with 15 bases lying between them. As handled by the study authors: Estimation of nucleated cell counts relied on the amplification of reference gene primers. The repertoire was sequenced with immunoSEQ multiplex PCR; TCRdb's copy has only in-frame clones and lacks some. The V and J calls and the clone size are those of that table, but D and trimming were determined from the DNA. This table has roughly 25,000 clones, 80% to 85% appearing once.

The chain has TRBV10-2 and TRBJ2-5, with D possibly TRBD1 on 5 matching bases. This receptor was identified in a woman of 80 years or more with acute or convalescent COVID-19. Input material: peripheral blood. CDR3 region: CASSESSEGRGTQYF. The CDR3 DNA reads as TGCGCCAGCAGTGAGTCGAGTGAAGGAAGGGGGACCCAGTACTTC.